This T cell receptor (beta chain) was documented in a study of graft-versus-host responses after intestinal transplantation. Whole-study context: Anti-thymocyte globulin induction preceded around 3 years of tacrolimus and steroid maintenance in all recipients.

The repertoire was sequenced with immunoSEQ multiplex PCR; TCRdb's copy has only in-frame clones and lacks some. The table includes about 70,000 clones, around 90% detected once. Concerning this clone itself: The antigen is undetermined.

The CDR3 totals 15 residues. The germline V gene encodes CDR1 LNHDA and CDR2 SQIVND (reference sequence). Trimming removed 8 bases at V and 0 bases at J, with 14 bases between. Sequencing was performed on unstimulated CD8+ T cells sorted from spleen or lymph node cells, taken before intestinal transplant. The rearrangement links TRBV19 to TRBJ1-3, with D unresolved. This clonotype originated in a human donor who received an intestinal transplant. The CDR3, as DNA: TGTGCCAGTTCTCTGGTTGGGCTCTCTGGAAACACCATATATTTT. Encoded protein: CASSLVGLSGNTIYF.